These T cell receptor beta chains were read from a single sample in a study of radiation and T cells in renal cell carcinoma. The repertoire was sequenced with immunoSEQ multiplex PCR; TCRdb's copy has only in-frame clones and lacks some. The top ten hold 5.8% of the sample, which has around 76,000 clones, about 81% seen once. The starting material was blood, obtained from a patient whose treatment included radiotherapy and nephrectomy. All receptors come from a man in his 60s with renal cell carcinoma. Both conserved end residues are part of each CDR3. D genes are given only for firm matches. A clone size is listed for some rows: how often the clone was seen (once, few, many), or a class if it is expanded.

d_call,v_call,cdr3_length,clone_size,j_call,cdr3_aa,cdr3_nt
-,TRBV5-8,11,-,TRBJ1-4,CASSLAFRNRF,TGTGCCAGCAGCTTGGCTTTCCGAAACCGGTTT
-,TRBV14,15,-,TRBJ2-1,CASSQERQAINEQFF,TGTGCCAGCAGCCAAGAGCGGCAGGCCATCAATGAGCAGTTCTTC
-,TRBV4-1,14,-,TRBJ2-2,CASSLGPNTGELFF,TGCGCCAGCAGCCTGGGACCAAACACCGGGGAGCTGTTTTTT
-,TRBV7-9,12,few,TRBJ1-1,CATRPRQAKAFF,TGTGCCACCCGTCCCCGACAGGCTAAAGCTTTCTTT
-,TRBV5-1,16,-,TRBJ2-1,CASSCEENRECNEQFF,TGCGCCAGCAGCTGTGAAGAAAACAGGGAGTGCAATGAGCAGTTCTTC
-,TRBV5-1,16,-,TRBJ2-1,CASSPQGRAVDNEQFF,TGCGCCAGCAGTCCTCAGGGGCGGGCTGTCGACAATGAGCAGTTCTTC
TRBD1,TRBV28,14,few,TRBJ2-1,CASSFLDRHNEQFF,TGTGCCAGCAGTTTTCTGGACAGGCACAATGAGCAGTTCTTC
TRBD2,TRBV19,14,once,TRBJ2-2,CASSTTRGAGELFF,TGTGCCAGTAGTACCACCCGGGGGGCCGGGGAGCTGTTTTTT
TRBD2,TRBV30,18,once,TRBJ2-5,CAWSVSPPAGGRALEQYF,TGTGCCTGGAGTGTATCCCCCCCGGCGGGCGGGAGGGCATTAGAGCAGTACTTC
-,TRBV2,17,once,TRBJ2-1,CASSEPPGRKAYNEQFF,TGTGCCAGCAGTGAACCCCCGGGACGAAAAGCCTACAATGAGCAGTTCTTC
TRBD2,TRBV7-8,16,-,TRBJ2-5,CASSLGPSGGQETQYF,TGTGCCAGCAGCTTAGGCCCTAGCGGGGGGCAAGAGACCCAGTACTTC
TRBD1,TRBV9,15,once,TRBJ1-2,CASSVGTDRVGGYTF,TGTGCCAGCAGCGTAGGGACCGACAGGGTGGGTGGCTACACCTTC
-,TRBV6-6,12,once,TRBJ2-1,CASRGPNNEQFF,TGTGCCAGCAGGGGTCCGAACAATGAGCAGTTCTTC
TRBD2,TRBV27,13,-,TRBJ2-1,CASNLRGVNEQFF,TGTGCCAGCAACCTGCGGGGGGTCAATGAGCAGTTCTTC
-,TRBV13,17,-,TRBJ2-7,CASSLSLLSGQHYEQYF,TGTGCCAGCAGCTTATCGTTGTTGTCCGGGCAACACTACGAGCAGTACTTC
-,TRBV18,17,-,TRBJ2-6,CASSPDTPGAWANVLTF,TGTGCCAGCTCACCAGACACCCCAGGGGCTTGGGCCAACGTCCTGACTTTC
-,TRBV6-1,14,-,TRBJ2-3,CASSPGINTDTQYF,TGTGCCAGCAGCCCGGGGATTAACACAGATACGCAGTATTTT
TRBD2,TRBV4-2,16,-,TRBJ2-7,CASSHQGLADSYEQYF,TGTGCCAGCAGCCACCAAGGACTAGCGGACTCCTACGAGCAGTACTTC
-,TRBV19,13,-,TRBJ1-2,CASSMRADYGYTF,TGTGCCAGTAGTATGCGGGCGGACTATGGCTACACCTTC
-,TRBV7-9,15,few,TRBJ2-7,CASSPPRRFGDEQYF,TGTGCCAGCAGCCCCCCTAGGAGATTTGGTGACGAGCAGTACTTC
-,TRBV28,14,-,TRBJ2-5,CASSHDAGQETQYF,TGTGCCAGCAGTCATGATGCGGGACAAGAGACCCAGTACTTC
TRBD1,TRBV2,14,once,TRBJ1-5,CASTDRESNQPQHF,TGTGCCAGCACCGACAGGGAGAGCAATCAGCCCCAGCATTTT
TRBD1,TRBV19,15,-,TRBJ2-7,CASSPSDRGSYEQYF,TGTGCCAGTAGTCCCTCCGACAGGGGGTCCTACGAGCAGTACTTC
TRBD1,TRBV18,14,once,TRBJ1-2,CASSPGNRGHGYTF,TGTGCCAGCTCACCAGGGAACAGGGGGCATGGCTACACCTTC
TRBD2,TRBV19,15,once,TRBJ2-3,CAIGPGGGSTDTQYF,TGTGCCATCGGACCGGGAGGAGGCAGCACAGATACGCAGTATTTT
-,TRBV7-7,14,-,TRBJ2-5,CASSVSGLQETQYF,TGTGCCAGCAGCGTGAGCGGCCTCCAAGAGACCCAGTACTTC
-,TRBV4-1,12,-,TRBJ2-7,CASSQDGDEQYF,TGCGCCAGCAGCCAAGATGGGGACGAGCAGTACTTC
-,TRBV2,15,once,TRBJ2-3,CASSGTSEAWGTQYF,TGTGCCAGCAGTGGCACTAGTGAGGCCTGGGGTACGCAGTATTTT
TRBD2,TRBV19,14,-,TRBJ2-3,CASNLAGRTDTQYF,TGTGCCAGTAACCTAGCGGGACGCACAGATACGCAGTATTTT
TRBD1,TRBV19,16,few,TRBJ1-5,CASSLRQGTGNQPQHF,TGTGCCAGTAGTCTCAGACAGGGAACGGGTAATCAGCCCCAGCATTTT
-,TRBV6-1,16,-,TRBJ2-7,CASSDDRAPWNYEQYF,TGTGCCAGCAGTGATGACCGGGCCCCCTGGAACTACGAGCAGTACTTC
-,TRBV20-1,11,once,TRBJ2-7,CSARGHYEQYF,TGCAGTGCTAGGGGACACTACGAGCAGTACTTC
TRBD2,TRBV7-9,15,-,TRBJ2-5,CASSLVRAGEETQYF,TGTGCCAGCAGCTTAGTAAGAGCGGGAGAAGAGACCCAGTACTTC
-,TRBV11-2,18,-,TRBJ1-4,CASSLRRVDPPPNEKLFF,TGTGCCAGCAGCTTACGCAGGGTCGACCCGCCTCCTAATGAAAAACTGTTTTTT
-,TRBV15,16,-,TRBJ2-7,CATSRDRTKGGYEQYF,TGTGCCACCAGCAGAGACCGGACAAAGGGGGGTTATGAGCAGTACTTC
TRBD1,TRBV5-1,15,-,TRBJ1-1,CASSLVHRGGTEAFF,TGCGCCAGCAGCTTGGTCCACAGGGGAGGGACTGAAGCTTTCTTT
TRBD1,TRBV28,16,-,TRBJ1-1,CASSLRGQAMNTEAFF,TGTGCCAGCAGTTTACGGGGACAGGCCATGAACACTGAAGCTTTCTTT
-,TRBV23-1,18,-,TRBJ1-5,CASSQSEPTTVINQPQHF,TGCGCCAGCAGTCAATCCGAGCCCACGACAGTTATCAATCAGCCCCAGCATTTT
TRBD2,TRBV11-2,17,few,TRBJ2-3,CASSLGVAGGRGDTQYF,TGTGCCAGCAGCTTAGGGGTAGCGGGAGGAAGGGGGGATACGCAGTATTTT
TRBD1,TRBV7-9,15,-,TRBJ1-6,CASSLQGANNSPLHF,TGTGCCAGCAGCTTACAGGGGGCGAATAATTCACCCCTCCACTTT
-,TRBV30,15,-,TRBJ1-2,CAWSPRTRPVYGYTF,TGTGCCTGGAGCCCAAGGACTCGACCGGTCTATGGCTACACCTTC
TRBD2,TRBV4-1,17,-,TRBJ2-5,CASSQGVAGGVGETQYF,TGCGCCAGCAGCCAAGGCGTAGCGGGAGGGGTAGGGGAGACCCAGTACTTC
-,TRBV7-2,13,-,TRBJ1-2,CASSWTDSYGYTF,TGTGCCAGCAGCTGGACAGATAGCTATGGCTACACCTTC
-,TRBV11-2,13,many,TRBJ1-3,CASSLDPRNTIYF,TGTGCCAGCAGCTTAGATCCGAGAAACACCATATATTTT
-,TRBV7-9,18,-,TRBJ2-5,CASSLGDGGTAYQETQYF,TGTGCCAGCAGCTTAGGGGATGGGGGGACGGCCTACCAAGAGACCCAGTACTTC